This is a list of T cell receptor beta chains from one sample in a study of radiation and T cells in renal cell carcinoma. Repertoires were generated with immunoSEQ multiplex PCR, while TCRdb's copy carries only in-frame clones and drops some. This repertoire shows some 72,000 clones, roughly 82% found once; its top ten account for around 5.5%. The starting material was blood, obtained from a patient whose treatment included radiotherapy and nephrectomy. The origin of the receptors is a man between 60 and 75 years old with renal cell carcinoma. Both conserved end residues are part of each CDR3. A D gene is named only where the DNA matches it firmly.

V gene: TRBV29-1
CDR3 length: 12
D gene: TRBD2
J gene: TRBJ2-7
CDR3 protein: CSVGGTTYEQYF
CDR3 DNA: TGCAGCGTTGGGGGGACTACCTACGAGCAGTACTTC

V gene: TRBV7-9
CDR3 length: 14
D gene: .
J gene: TRBJ1-1
CDR3 protein: CASRTSRGNTEAFF
CDR3 DNA: TGTGCCAGCAGGACCTCGAGGGGCAACACTGAAGCTTTCTTT

V gene: TRBV18
CDR3 length: 13
D gene: .
J gene: TRBJ2-7
CDR3 protein: CASSPNHPDEQYF
CDR3 DNA: TGTGCCAGCTCACCGAATCACCCCGACGAGCAGTACTTC

V gene: TRBV6-6
CDR3 length: 16
D gene: TRBD1
J gene: TRBJ2-5
CDR3 protein: CASTSAGQGSQETQYF
CDR3 DNA: TGTGCCAGCACCTCGGCGGGACAGGGCTCCCAAGAGACCCAGTACTTC

V gene: TRBV10-3
CDR3 length: 19
D gene: .
J gene: TRBJ1-4
CDR3 protein: CAISQSGIPTGATNEKLFF
CDR3 DNA: TGTGCCATCAGTCAGTCAGGGATACCAACCGGGGCAACTAATGAAAAACTGTTTTTT

V gene: TRBV5-6
CDR3 length: 15
D gene: .
J gene: TRBJ2-7
CDR3 protein: CASSLTGVKPYEQYF
CDR3 DNA: TGTGCCAGCAGCTTGACAGGAGTTAAACCCTACGAGCAGTACTTC

V gene: TRBV29-1
CDR3 length: 14
D gene: TRBD1
J gene: TRBJ1-4
CDR3 protein: CSVEVGTGNEKLFF
CDR3 DNA: TGCAGCGTTGAGGTTGGGACAGGGAATGAAAAACTGTTTTTT

V gene: TRBV19
CDR3 length: 16
D gene: TRBD2
J gene: TRBJ2-2
CDR3 protein: CASSILGGRAPGELFF
CDR3 DNA: TGTGCCAGTAGTATACTGGGCGGGAGGGCCCCCGGGGAGCTGTTTTTT

V gene: TRBV7-9
CDR3 length: 12
D gene: .
J gene: TRBJ1-2
CDR3 protein: CASSLQSYGYTF
CDR3 DNA: TGTGCCAGCAGCTTACAGTCCTATGGCTACACCTTC

V gene: TRBV6-5
CDR3 length: 16
D gene: .
J gene: TRBJ1-6
CDR3 protein: CASSYSQGLYNSPLHF
CDR3 DNA: TGTGCCAGCAGTTACTCGCAGGGTCTATATAATTCCCCCCTCCACTTT

V gene: TRBV11-3
CDR3 length: 13
D gene: .
J gene: TRBJ2-2
CDR3 protein: CASSRGGTGELFF
CDR3 DNA: TGTGCCAGCAGCCGAGGGGGGACCGGGGAGCTGTTTTTT

V gene: TRBV9
CDR3 length: 17
D gene: .
J gene: TRBJ2-6
CDR3 protein: CASSPARRISGANVLTF
CDR3 DNA: TGTGCCAGCAGCCCGGCTAGGAGGATTTCCGGGGCCAACGTCCTGACTTTC

V gene: TRBV12-2
CDR3 length: 12
D gene: .
J gene: TRBJ1-2
CDR3 protein: CASRSQPRGYTF
CDR3 DNA: TGTGCAAGTCGCTCCCAACCCCGCGGCTACACCTTC

V gene: TRBV7-9
CDR3 length: 16
D gene: .
J gene: TRBJ2-1
CDR3 protein: CASSSTTREAYNEQFF
CDR3 DNA: TGTGCCAGCAGCTCTACGACTAGGGAGGCCTACAATGAGCAGTTCTTC

V gene: TRBV28
CDR3 length: 14
D gene: TRBD1
J gene: TRBJ1-2
CDR3 protein: CASRTGGGEGGYTF
CDR3 DNA: TGTGCCTCCCGGACAGGGGGCGGCGAAGGTGGCTACACCTTC